This paragraph reports one TCR beta chain. What it binds is unknown. A read error may produce the germline difference seen at one junction end. This record comes from a study of beta chain features in type 1 diabetes. About the study: Cell yields, age and gender were similar between patients and healthy donors. General study points: High TCR expression in some cells could lead to their over-representation in cDNA sequencing. Moderately but significantly shorter TCRB CDR3s were found in Type 1 diabetes patients in all four CD4+ subsets.

Looked up from germline, CDR1 is MRHNA and CDR2 is SNTAGT. This CDR3 comprises 10 residues. Expressed TCRB transcripts were sequenced because the entire RNA isolate underwent reverse transcription. Data came from immunoSEQ multiplex PCR; TCRdb stores just in-frame clones and leaves some out. The table records hundreds of thousands of clones, about a sixth of them present only once. The TCR comes from a young woman in good health. The chain recombines TRBV6-4 with TRBJ2-7; D uncertain. Sequencing used naive CD4+ T cells from blood. The CDR3 here is CASSDSRPFF. CDR3 nucleotide sequence: TGTGCCAGCAGTGACTCGAGGCCCTTCTTC.